This T cell receptor beta chain was sequenced during a study of Graves' ophthalmopathy and Graves' hyperthyroidism. Study overall: The authors collected peripheral blood at initial diagnosis, before any treatment.

Germline lookup yields CDR1 SNHLY and CDR2 FYNNEI. This CDR3 comprises 13 residues. Trimming cost V 7 bases and J 1 base, with 10 bases left between them. This clonotype was recorded a few times. Antigen specificity is unknown. The study, taken as a whole, reports: Sensitivity of approximately 66% and specificity of 72% to 85% were achieved by the model that predicted ophthalmopathy progression. A classifier, a 13-signature model, separated ophthalmopathy from stable hyperthyroidism with about 87% sensitivity and approximately 80% specificity. Most clonotypes expanded in thyroid above 0.001 frequency were present in blood too.

Amplified material comprised TCR beta CDR3 regions derived from RNA transcripts. First-round RT-PCR employed HTBI primers, with a second-round multiplex PCR after it. TCRdb re-derived calls from the multiplex PCR reads in MiXCR, one entry per CDR3 protein. The sample lists 360,000 or so distinct CDR3 sequences; around 18% were seen once. The sequencing sample was made of peripheral blood. The receptor was isolated from a woman between 18 and 29 years old with Graves' ophthalmopathy. J is TRBJ1-1 and V is TRBV2; D is possibly TRBD1 (5 bases). The DNA of the CDR3 is TGTGCCAGCACCCGGGACGGGAACACTGAAGCTTTCTTT. Protein sequence: CASTRDGNTEAFF.